The 28 T cell receptor beta chains reported below all come from one sample, sequenced in a study of a mutant IDH1 vaccine in newly diagnosed glioma. This sample's time point: week 5, during vaccination. All doses held 300 ug of mutant IDH1 20-mer peptide, with topical imiquimod. This table comes from immunoSEQ multiplex PCR, and its TCRdb copy is limited to in-frame clones, with some not included. Of more than 25,000 clones listed, roughly 80% are singletons. Their cognate antigens are unknown. This material consisted of PBMCs, taken from a glioma patient whose treatment included an IDH1 peptide vaccine. The receptor source for this set is a man in his forties or fifties with glioma. Some clones in this sample may be carry-over from other donors' samples.

The CDR3 coding sequence is TGTGCCAGCCAAATAAGGCTCTCTGGGGCCAACGTCCTGACTTTC. It codes for CASQIRLSGANVLTF. The J gene is TRBJ2-6, the V gene TRBV6-5; D gene ambiguous. Germline CDR1 is MNHEY and CDR2 is SVGAGI. Trimming cost V 8 bases and J 0 bases, with 11 bases left between them. The CDR3 runs 15 residues.

The chain employs TRBV27 and TRBJ1-2; D remains ambiguous. The V gene lost 5 bases and the J gene lost 8 bases, with 18 bases spanning the gap. The germline V gene encodes CDR1 MNHEY and CDR2 SMNVEV (reference sequence). The CDR3 is 14 residues long. CDR3 loop: CASSINGPRPGYTF. In DNA form, the CDR3 reads TGTGCCAGCAGTATCAACGGACCTCGCCCCGGCTACACCTTC.

This clone was recorded a few times. Other DNA sequences of this sample code for an identical CDR3. The chain links TRBV6-6 to TRBJ1-2; no clear D gene. The V and J ends lost 0 bases and 8 bases respectively, with 7 bases between them. Germline V CDR1 and CDR2: MNHNY, SVGAGI (reference sequence). The CDR3 sequence is 12 residues long. CDR3 in amino acids: CASSYSLGGYTF. CDR3 sequence (DNA): TGTGCCAGCAGTTACTCCTTGGGGGGCTACACCTTC.

Only one count was recorded for this clone. The V and J genes are TRBV7-9 and TRBJ2-1; 14 nucleotides agree with TRBD2. Germline V gene lookup returns CDR1 SEHNR and CDR2 FQNEAQ (reference sequence). V trimming: 4 bases; J trimming: 6 bases; junction bases outside the gene matches: 2. CDR3 length: 15 residues. CDR3 DNA sequence: TGTGCCAGCAGCTCAGGACTAGCGGGGGGCAATGAGCAGTTCTTC. Translated: CASSSGLAGGNEQFF.

This sequence joins TRBV2 and TRBJ1-2; D is perhaps TRBD1 (6 bases). V dropped 7 bases and J dropped 6 bases, with 15 bases sitting between them. Germline V gives CDR1 SNHLY, CDR2 FYNNEI. The CDR3 contains 13 residues. The CDR3 sequence: CASTQGRADGYTF. The CDR3 DNA reads as TGTGCCAGCACCCAGGGGAGGGCCGATGGCTACACCTTC.

The gene calls are TRBV12-5 and TRBJ1-5; D not certain. CDR3 length equals 14 residues. V lost 3 bases to trimming and J lost 5 bases, with 11 bases between them. Germline lookup yields CDR1 LGHNT and CDR2 FRNRAP. For the CDR3, the DNA is TGTGCTAGTGGTTTTTGGGGAGCGGATCAGCCCCAGCATTTT. Protein sequence: CASGFWGADQPQHF.

This clone appeared a few times. The chain's CDR3 is CASSSNPTGSTEAFF. The DNA for the CDR3 is TGTGCCAGCAGCTCCAATCCGACAGGTAGCACTGAAGCTTTCTTT. The chain recombines TRBV5-4 with TRBJ1-1; D perhaps matches TRBD1 (6 bases). This CDR3 contains 15 residues. Between the trimmed V and J ends, which lost 3 bases and 4 bases, there was a span of 16 bases. Looked up from germline, CDR1 is SGHNT and CDR2 is YYREEE (reference sequence).

The V call is TRBV19, the J call TRBJ1-5, with 11 bases that match TRBD1. The trim removed 7 bases at V and 0 bases at J, leaving 8 bases unmatched. This CDR3 has 17 residues. The V gene's germline CDR1 is LNHDA and CDR2 SQIVND (reference sequence). As DNA, the CDR3 is TGTGCCAGTAAAACCGGGACAGGGGGTAATAGCAATCAGCCCCAGCATTTT. Its translation is CASKTGTGGNSNQPQHF.

The chain uses TRBV7-9 and TRBJ2-4; tentative D call: TRBD1 (5 bases). V shed 3 bases and J shed 9 bases, with 15 bases lying between them. Germline lookup yields CDR1 SEHNR and CDR2 FQNEAQ (reference sequence). The CDR3 totals 14 residues. CDR3 residues: CASSLEQGPAIQYF. DNA for the CDR3: TGTGCCAGCAGCTTGGAGCAGGGTCCGGCCATTCAGTACTTC.

This clone is judged large. V is TRBV27 and J is TRBJ1-2; D ambiguous. The V gene's germline CDR1 is MNHEY and CDR2 SMNVEV (reference sequence). V lost 0 bases and J lost 7, with 15 bases in between. This CDR3 contains 15 residues. The CDR3 DNA is TGTGCCAGCAGTTTATCGGCCCTGTTAATTACTGGCTACACCTTC. Its protein product is CASSLSALLITGYTF.

The chain joins TRBV12-5 to TRBJ2-5, with D unclear. The CDR3 contains 12 residues. Germline CDR1 and CDR2: LGHNT and FRNRAP. V was shortened by 5 bases and J by 10 bases, with 14 bases between the two germline ends. The CDR3 loop is CASGPPPGLQYF. The CDR3 DNA reads TGTGCTAGTGGTCCCCCCCCGGGCCTCCAGTACTTC.

This clone was observed a handful of times. The V call is TRBV7-8, the J call TRBJ1-6, with a weak D call TRBD1 (5 bases). The germline CDR1 and CDR2 sequences are SGHVS and FQNEAQ. V lost 3 bases and J 4 bases, leaving 10 bases between the germline ends. The CDR3 spans 15 residues. The DNA for the CDR3 is TGTGCCAGCAGCTTGGGGCTCCTTTATAATTCACCCCTCCACTTT. Amino acid sequence: CASSLGLLYNSPLHF.

This clone is a singleton in its sample. This chain joins TRBV30 and TRBJ2-5; D is perhaps TRBD1 (6 bases). The V gene lost 1 base and the J gene lost 1 base, with 7 bases spanning the gap. CDR1 is GTSNPN, CDR2 SVGIG, per germline (reference sequence). This CDR3 contains 13 residues. The CDR3 here is CAWSGGLQETQYF. In DNA form, the CDR3 reads TGTGCCTGGAGTGGGGGGCTCCAAGAGACCCAGTACTTC.

The chain combines TRBV5-6 with TRBJ2-7; D may be TRBD1 or TRBD2 (5 bases each). Trimming left V 5 bases short and J 2 bases short, with 20 bases between. The CDR3 extends over 16 amino acids. CDR1 is SGHDT and CDR2 is YYEEEE in the germline V gene. In DNA form, the CDR3 reads TGTGCCAGCAGTTCCGGAAAAGGGGAGTGGACCTACGAGCAGTACTTC. It encodes CASSSGKGEWTYEQYF.

This chain connects TRBV30 to TRBJ2-2; 9 bases fit TRBD2. Per the germline V gene, CDR1 is GTSNPN and CDR2 is SVGIG (reference sequence). This CDR3 contains 14 residues. V dropped 5 bases and J dropped 4; count of bases not matched to a gene: 5. CDR3 residues: CAWAAGGGTGELFF. CDR3 sequence (DNA): TGTGCCTGGGCAGCGGGGGGCGGCACCGGGGAGCTGTTTTTT.

This clone occurred once. The J gene is TRBJ1-2, the V gene TRBV4-3; TRBD1 might be the D (5 bases). CDR1 is LGHNA and CDR2 is YSLEER in the germline V gene. This CDR3 has 13 amino acids. V shed 1 base and J shed 14 bases, with 17 bases lying between them. CDR3 coding DNA: TGCGCCAGCAGCCAAGTCAAGGACACCGTTGGGACCTTC. The encoded protein is CASSQVKDTVGTF.

The chain uses TRBV7-8 and TRBJ2-1; D unclear. Trimming removed 2 bases from V and 3 bases from J, with 14 bases in between. CDR1 is SGHVS and CDR2 is FQNEAQ in the germline V gene. CDR3 length: 16 amino acids. The CDR3, as DNA: TGTGCCAGCAGCTTATTTGAAGGGCTGTACTACAATGAGCAGTTCTTC. Its translation is CASSLFEGLYYNEQFF. The full variable domain, in which reference TRBV7-8 and TRBJ2-1 provide the parts outside the CDR3, is GAGVSQSPRYKVAKRGQDVALRCDPISGHVSLFWYQQALGQGPEFLTYFQNEAQLDKSGLPSDRFFAERPEGSVSTLKIQRTQQEDSAVYLCASSLFEGLYYNEQFFGPGTRLTVL.

The V call is TRBV21-1, the J call TRBJ1-2. TRBV21-1 is tagged as a pseudogene. CDR3 size: 16 residues. CDR3 nucleotides: TGTGCCAGCAGCAAAGCCTGGACGGCTTCTAACTATGGCTACACCTTC. Its translation: CASSKAWTASNYGYTF.

This rearrangement joins TRBV11-3 to TRBJ2-1; 10 bases line up with TRBD1. CDR1 and CDR2 from the germline V gene are SGHNT and YENEEA. V shed 5 bases and J 8 bases; nucleotides not matched to a gene: 6. The CDR3 spans 14 residues. Here the CDR3 DNA reads TGTGCCAGCAGCAAGGGACAGGGGATGCATGAGCAGTTCTTC. Translation: CASSKGQGMHEQFF.

The genes are TRBV9 and TRBJ2-1; D is unresolved. Trimming took off 5 bases at V and 6 bases at J, with 18 bases between the two ends. The length of the CDR3 is 15 residues. Germline V gene data show CDR1 as SGDLS and CDR2 as YYNGEE. DNA for the CDR3: TGTGCCAGCAGAGACTTGTACTCCCTCTGCAATGAGCAGTTCTTC. Translated, it gives CASRDLYSLCNEQFF.

The chain uses TRBV6-6 and TRBJ2-7, with D possibly matching TRBD1 (6 bases). The CDR3 has 16 residues. The germline CDR1 and CDR2 sequences are MNHNY and SVGAGI (reference sequence). The ends were cut back, 1 base at V and 0 bases at J, with 13 bases in the middle. The CDR3 nucleotides read TGTGCCAGCAGTTACTTACAGGGTGGAGGCTCCTACGAGCAGTACTTC. Translation: CASSYLQGGGSYEQYF.

This chain links TRBV10-1 with TRBJ1-5; no firm D call. Trimming stripped 0 bases from V and 6 bases from J, with 9 bases between. The germline V gene has CDR1 WNHNN and CDR2 SYGVQD (reference sequence). This CDR3 region has 14 residues. The CDR3 sequence is CASSESMGAQPQHF. The DNA of the CDR3 is TGCGCCAGCAGTGAGTCGATGGGTGCTCAGCCCCAGCATTTT.

This chain links TRBV7-9 with TRBJ1-1; D is possibly TRBD1 (5 bases). The CDR3 is 15 amino acids. Between the trimmed V and J ends, which lost 5 bases and 5 bases, there was a span of 18 bases. CDR1 and CDR2 (germline): SEHNR, FQNEAQ (reference sequence). The CDR3 bases are TGTGCCAGCAGCCTTGTAGGGGTTACCTTGACTGAAGCTTTCTTT. This translates into CASSLVGVTLTEAFF. The entire variable domain, with the rest obtained from reference TRBV7-9 and TRBJ1-1, is as follows: DTGVSQNPRHKITKRGQNVTFRCDPISEHNRLYWYRQTLGQGPEFLTYFQNEAQLEKSRLLSDRFSAERPKGSFSTLEIQRTEQGDSAMYLCASSLVGVTLTEAFFGQGTRLTVV.

The chain carries TRBV10-3 and TRBJ1-3; perhaps TRBD1 as D (5 bases). The CDR3 covers 14 residues. V lost 6 bases and J lost 0, with 9 bases in between. CDR1 ENHRY and CDR2 SYGVKD come from the germline V gene. The CDR3 reads CAIRAGPSGNTIYF. The CDR3 coding sequence is TGTGCCATCAGGGCAGGGCCCTCTGGAAACACCATATATTTT.

The chain combines TRBV5-1 with TRBJ2-1, with 8 bases that match TRBD2. After removal of 6 bases from V and 4 bases from J, the junction contained 21 bases not matched to a gene. CDR1 is SGHRS, CDR2 YFSETQ, per germline. The CDR3 covers 19 residues. CDR3 sequence reads: CASTLRGRGAPSKYNEQFF. DNA for the CDR3: TGCGCCAGCACTTTGAGAGGGCGGGGGGCTCCCTCCAAGTACAATGAGCAGTTCTTC.

The rearrangement uses TRBV4-3 and TRBJ2-7; a weak D match, TRBD1 (5 bases). The CDR3 runs 13 residues. Germline V gene sequence: CDR1 LGHNA, CDR2 YSLEER. Trimming pared 3 bases from V and 6 bases from J, leaving 12 bases between. This CDR3 is CASSQSRVSEQYF. CDR3 DNA: TGCGCCAGCAGCCAGTCCAGGGTCAGCGAGCAGTACTTC.

This clone was recorded a few times. This chain uses TRBV10-2 with TRBJ1-2; no firm D call. The CDR3 has 13 residues. V lost 2 bases, J lost 7 bases, and 11 bases lay in between. Germline V lookup: CDR1 WSHSY, CDR2 SAAADI. The CDR3 spells CASSERGPGGYTF. DNA for the CDR3: TGCGCCAGCAGTGAGCGAGGGCCTGGTGGCTACACCTTC.

This clone was seen only a few times. The chain recombines TRBV2 with TRBJ1-1; maybe TRBD1 (6 bases). There are 18 residues in the CDR3. V was shortened by 7 bases and J by 5 bases, with 29 bases between the two germline ends. Germline V gene sequence: CDR1 SNHLY, CDR2 FYNNEI. CDR3 protein: CASIPIRLRGPTGTEAFF. Here the CDR3 DNA reads TGTGCCAGCATACCTATCCGACTCAGGGGTCCCACGGGAACTGAAGCTTTCTTT.